This T cell receptor beta chain came from a study of shared clonotypes between healthy human individuals. Study as a whole: Every donor yielded three CD4 naive, three CD4 memory, two CD8 naive and one CD8 memory plate.

The CDR3 contains 18 residues. After removal of 5 bases from V and 1 base from J, the junction contained 12 bases not matched to a gene. CDR1 is LGHNA, CDR2 YSLEER, per germline. Using immunoSEQ multiplex PCR, the repertoire was profiled, and TCRdb retains in-frame clones only, with some absent. The sample shows over a million clones, roughly 97% of them seen only once. General study results and limits: Larger richness was generally estimated for naive than memory subsets.

About this clone: Its antigen remains unknown.

This clonotype was obtained from a man aged 30 to 39 in good health. The genes are TRBV4-3 and TRBJ2-1; 9 bases fit TRBD2. Sequenced material: naive CD4+ T cells sorted from blood. As to subset: CD45RA+ positively selected. CDR3 residues: CASSTLVGTSRSYNEQFF. The DNA of the CDR3 is TGCGCCAGCAGCACCCTTGTGGGGACTAGCAGGTCCTACAATGAGCAGTTCTTC.